This T cell receptor beta chain was recorded in a study of blood T cell repertoires in COVID-19. On the study more broadly: Collection of acute and convalescent COVID-19 samples took place in the United States, Italy and Spain. From T cells, B-cell-depleted T cells, or PBMCs came the material, which was cDNA or gDNA.

Authors' analysis steps: Amplification of reference gene primers provided the estimated nucleated cell counts. Generated by immunoSEQ multiplex PCR, the TCRdb table keeps only in-frame clones and is missing some. The V and J calls and clone size are taken from that table; D and trimming were inferred from the DNA. The table shows around 190,000 clones, with 75% to 85% occurring only once. CDR3 size: 14 residues. CDR1 is SGHTA and CDR2 is FQGNSA in the germline V gene. Between the trimmed V and J ends, which lost 1 base and 10 bases, there was a span of 11 bases. The TCR sequence derives from a man aged 55 to 69 with acute or convalescent COVID-19. The chain employs TRBV7-2 and TRBJ1-6, with D perhaps TRBD1 (5 bases). Material for sequencing was peripheral blood. The CDR3 sequence is CASSLDGGGSPLHF. In DNA form, the CDR3 reads TGTGCCAGCAGCTTAGACGGGGGTGGATCACCCCTCCACTTT.